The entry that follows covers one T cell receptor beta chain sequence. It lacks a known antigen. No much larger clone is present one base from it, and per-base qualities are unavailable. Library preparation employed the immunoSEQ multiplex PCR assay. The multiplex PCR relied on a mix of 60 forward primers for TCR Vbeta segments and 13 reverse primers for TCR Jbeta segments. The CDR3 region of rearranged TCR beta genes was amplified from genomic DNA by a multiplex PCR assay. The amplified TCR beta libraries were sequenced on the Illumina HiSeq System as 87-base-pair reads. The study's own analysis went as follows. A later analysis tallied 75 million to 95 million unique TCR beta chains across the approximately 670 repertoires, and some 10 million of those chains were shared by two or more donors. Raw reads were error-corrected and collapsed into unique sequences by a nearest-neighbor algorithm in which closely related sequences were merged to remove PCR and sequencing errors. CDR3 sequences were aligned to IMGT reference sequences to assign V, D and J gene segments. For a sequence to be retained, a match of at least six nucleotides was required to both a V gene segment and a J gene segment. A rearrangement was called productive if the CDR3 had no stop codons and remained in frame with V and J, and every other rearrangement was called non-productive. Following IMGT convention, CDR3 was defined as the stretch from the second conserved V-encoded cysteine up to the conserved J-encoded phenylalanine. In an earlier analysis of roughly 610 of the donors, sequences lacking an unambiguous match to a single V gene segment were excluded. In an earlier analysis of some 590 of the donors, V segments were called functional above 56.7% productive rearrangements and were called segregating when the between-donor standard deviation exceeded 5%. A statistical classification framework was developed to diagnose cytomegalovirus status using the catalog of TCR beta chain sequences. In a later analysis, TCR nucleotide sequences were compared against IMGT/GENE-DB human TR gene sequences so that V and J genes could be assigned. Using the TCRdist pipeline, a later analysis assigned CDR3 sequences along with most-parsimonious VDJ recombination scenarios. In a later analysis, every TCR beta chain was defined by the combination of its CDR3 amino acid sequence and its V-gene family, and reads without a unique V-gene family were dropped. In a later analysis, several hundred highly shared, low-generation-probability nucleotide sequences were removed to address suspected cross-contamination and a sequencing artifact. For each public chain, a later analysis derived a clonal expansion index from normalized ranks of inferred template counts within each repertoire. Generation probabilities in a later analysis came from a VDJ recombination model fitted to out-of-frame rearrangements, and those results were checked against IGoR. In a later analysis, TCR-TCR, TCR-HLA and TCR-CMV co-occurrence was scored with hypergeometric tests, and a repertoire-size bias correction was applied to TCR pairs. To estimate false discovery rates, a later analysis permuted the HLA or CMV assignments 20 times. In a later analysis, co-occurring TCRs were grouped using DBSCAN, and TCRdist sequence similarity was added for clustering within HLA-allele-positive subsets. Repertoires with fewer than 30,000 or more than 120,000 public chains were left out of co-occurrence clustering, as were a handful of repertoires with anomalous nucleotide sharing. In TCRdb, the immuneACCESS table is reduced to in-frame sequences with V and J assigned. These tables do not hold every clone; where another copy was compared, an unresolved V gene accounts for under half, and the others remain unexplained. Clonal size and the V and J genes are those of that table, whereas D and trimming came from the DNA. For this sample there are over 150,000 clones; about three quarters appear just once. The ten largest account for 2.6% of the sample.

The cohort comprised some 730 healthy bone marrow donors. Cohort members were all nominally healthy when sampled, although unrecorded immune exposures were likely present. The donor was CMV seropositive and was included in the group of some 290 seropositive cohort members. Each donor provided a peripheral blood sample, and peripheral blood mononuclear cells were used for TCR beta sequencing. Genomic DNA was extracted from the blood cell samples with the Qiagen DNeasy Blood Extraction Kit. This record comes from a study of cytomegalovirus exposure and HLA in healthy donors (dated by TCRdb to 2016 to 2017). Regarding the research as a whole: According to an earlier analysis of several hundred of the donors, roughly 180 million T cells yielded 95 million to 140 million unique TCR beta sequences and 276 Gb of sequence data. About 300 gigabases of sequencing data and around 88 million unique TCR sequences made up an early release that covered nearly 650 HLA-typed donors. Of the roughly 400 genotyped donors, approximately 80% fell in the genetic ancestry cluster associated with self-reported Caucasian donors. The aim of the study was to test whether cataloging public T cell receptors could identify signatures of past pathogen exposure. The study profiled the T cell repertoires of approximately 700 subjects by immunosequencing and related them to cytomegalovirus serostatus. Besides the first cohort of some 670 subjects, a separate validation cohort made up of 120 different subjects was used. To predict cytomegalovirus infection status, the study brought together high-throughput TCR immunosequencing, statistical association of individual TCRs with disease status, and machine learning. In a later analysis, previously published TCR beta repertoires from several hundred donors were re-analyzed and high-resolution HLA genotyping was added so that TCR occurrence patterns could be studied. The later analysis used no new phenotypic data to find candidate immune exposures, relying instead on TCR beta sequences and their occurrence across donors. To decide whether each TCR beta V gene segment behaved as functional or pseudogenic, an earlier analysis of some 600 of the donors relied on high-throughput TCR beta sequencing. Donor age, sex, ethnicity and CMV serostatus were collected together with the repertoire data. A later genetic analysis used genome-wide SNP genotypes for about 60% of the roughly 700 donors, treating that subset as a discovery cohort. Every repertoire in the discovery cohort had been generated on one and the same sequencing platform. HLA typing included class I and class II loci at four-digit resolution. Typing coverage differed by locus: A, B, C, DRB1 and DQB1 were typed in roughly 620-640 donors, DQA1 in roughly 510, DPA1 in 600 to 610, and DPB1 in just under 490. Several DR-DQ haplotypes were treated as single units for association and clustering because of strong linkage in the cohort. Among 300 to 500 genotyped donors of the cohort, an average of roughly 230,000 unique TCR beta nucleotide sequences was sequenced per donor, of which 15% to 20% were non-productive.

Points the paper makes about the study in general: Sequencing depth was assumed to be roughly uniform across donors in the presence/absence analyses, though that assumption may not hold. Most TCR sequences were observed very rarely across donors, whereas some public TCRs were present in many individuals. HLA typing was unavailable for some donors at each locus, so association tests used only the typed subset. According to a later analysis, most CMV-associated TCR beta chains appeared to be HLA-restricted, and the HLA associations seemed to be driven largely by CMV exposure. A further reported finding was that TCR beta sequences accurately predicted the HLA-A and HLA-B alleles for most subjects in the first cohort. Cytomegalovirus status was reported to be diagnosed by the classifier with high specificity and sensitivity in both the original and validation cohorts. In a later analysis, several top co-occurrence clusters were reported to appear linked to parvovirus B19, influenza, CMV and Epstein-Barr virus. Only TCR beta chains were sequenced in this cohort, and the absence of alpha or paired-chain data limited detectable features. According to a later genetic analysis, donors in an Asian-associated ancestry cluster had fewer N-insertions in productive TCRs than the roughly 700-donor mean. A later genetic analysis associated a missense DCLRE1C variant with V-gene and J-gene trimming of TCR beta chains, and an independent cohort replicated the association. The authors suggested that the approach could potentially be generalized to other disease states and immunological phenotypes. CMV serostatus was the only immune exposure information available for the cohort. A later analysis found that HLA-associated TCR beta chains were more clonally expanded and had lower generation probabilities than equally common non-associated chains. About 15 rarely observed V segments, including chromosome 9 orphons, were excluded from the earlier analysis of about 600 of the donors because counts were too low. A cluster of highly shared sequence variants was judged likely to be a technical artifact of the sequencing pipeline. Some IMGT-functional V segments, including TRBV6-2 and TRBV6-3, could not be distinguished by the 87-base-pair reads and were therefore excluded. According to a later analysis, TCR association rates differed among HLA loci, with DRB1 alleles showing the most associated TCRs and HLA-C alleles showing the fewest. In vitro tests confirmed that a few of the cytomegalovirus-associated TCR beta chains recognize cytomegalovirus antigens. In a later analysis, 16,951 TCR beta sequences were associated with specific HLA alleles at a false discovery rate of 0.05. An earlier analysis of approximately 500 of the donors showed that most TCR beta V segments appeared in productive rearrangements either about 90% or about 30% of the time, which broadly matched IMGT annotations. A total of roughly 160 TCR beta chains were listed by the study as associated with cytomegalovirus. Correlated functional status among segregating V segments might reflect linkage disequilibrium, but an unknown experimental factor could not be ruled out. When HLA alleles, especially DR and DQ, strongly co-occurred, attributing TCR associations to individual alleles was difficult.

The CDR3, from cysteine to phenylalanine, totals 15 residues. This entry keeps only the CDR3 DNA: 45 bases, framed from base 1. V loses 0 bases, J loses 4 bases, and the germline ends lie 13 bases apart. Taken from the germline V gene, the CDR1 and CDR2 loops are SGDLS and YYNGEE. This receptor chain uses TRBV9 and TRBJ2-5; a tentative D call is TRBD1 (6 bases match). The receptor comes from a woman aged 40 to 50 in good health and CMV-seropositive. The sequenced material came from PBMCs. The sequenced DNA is TGTGCCAGCAGCGTAGATCATTGGGGGCTAGAGACCCAGTACTTC. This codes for CASSVDHWGLETQYF.